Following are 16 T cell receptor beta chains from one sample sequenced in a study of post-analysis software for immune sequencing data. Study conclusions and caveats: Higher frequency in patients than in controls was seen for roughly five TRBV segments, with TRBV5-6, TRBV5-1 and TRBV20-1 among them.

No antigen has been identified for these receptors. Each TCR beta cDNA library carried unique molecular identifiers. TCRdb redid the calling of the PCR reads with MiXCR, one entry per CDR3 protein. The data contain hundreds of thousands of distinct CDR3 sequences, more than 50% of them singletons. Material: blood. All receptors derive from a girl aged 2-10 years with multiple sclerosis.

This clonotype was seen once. CDR3 protein: CASSQDMASGMDYGYTF. The CDR3 DNA is TGCGCCAGCAGCCAAGATATGGCATCAGGGATGGACTATGGCTACACCTTC. The chain employs TRBV4-3 and TRBJ1-2, with TRBD1 as a possible D gene (5 bases). Germline assignment: CDR1 LGHNA and CDR2 YSLEER. The CDR3 sequence is 17 residues long. The V end was cut by 0 bases, the J end by 3 bases, with 17 bases between.

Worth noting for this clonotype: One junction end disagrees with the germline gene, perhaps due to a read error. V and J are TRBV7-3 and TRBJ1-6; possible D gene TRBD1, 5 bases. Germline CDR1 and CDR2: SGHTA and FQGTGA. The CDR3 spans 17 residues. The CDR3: CASSNPQGLHPISPIHF. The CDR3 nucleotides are TGTGCCAGCAGTAATCCCCAGGGTCTTCATCCGATTTCACCCATCCACTTT.

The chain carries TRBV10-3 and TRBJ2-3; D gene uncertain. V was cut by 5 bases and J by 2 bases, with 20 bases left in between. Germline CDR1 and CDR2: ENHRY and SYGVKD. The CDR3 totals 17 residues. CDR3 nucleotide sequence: TGTGCCATCAGTAATACCGGTCAGTCATGGGACACAGATACGCAGTATTTT. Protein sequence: CAISNTGQSWDTDTQYF.

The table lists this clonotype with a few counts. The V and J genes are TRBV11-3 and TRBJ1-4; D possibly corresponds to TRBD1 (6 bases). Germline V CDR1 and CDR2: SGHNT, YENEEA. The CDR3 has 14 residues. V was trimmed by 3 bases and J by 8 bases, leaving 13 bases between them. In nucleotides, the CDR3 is TGTGCCAGCAGCTTCGGGGGCGCAGGCGAAAAACTGTTTTTT. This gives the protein CASSFGGAGEKLFF.

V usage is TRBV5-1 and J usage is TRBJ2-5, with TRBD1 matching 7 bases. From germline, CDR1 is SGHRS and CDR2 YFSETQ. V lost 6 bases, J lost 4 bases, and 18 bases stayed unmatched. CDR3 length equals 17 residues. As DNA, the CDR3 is TGCGCCAGCATGGGAGCCAAAATGACAGGGCTCGGAGAGACCCAGTACTTC. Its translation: CASMGAKMTGLGETQYF. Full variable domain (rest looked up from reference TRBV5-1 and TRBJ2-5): KAGVTQTPRYLIKTRGQQVTLSCSPISGHRSVSWYQQTPGQGLQFLFEYFSETQRNKGNFPGRFSGRQFSNSRSEMNVSTLELGDSALYLCASMGAKMTGLGETQYFGPGTRLLVL.

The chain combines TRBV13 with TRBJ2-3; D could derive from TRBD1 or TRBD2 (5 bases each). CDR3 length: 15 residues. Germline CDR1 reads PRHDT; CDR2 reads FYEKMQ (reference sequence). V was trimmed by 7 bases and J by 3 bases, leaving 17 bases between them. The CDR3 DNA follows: TGTGCCAGCACGACGGGGACGGCTTATACAGATACGCAGTATTTT. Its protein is CASTTGTAYTDTQYF.

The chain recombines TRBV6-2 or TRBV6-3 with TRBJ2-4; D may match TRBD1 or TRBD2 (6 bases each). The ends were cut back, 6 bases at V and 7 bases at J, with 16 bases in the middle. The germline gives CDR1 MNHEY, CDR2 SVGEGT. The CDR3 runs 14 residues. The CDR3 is CASRVEGGSNIQYF. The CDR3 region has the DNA TGTGCCAGCAGAGTTGAAGGGGGGAGTAACATTCAGTACTTC.

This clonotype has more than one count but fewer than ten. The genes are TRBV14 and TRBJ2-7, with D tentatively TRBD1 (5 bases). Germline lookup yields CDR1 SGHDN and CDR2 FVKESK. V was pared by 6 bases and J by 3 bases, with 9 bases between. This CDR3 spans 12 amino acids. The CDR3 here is CASSPDIYEQYF. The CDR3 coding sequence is TGTGCCAGCAGTCCGGACATCTACGAGCAGTACTTC.

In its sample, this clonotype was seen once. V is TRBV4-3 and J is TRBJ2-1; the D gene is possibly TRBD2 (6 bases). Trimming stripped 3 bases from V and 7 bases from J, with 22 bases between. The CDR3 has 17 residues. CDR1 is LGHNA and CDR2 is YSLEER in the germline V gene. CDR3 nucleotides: TGCGCCAGCAGCCAGAATGCCGGGACTCTAGCGTCGAATGAGCAGTTCTTC. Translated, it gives CASSQNAGTLASNEQFF.

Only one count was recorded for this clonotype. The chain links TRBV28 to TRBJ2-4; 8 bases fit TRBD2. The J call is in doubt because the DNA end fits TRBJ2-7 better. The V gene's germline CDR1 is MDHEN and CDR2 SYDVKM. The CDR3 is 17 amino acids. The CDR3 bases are TGTGCCAGCAGTTTAAGCGGGAGTAAGCGGAGCCCCTACGAGCAGTACTTC. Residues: CASSLSGSKRSPYEQYF.

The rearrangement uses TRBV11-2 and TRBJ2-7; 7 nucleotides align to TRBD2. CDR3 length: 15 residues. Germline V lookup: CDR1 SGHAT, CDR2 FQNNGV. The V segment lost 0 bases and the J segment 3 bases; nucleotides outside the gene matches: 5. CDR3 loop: CASSLEGGGNYEQYF. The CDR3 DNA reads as TGTGCCAGCAGCTTAGAGGGGGGGGGGAACTACGAGCAGTACTTC.

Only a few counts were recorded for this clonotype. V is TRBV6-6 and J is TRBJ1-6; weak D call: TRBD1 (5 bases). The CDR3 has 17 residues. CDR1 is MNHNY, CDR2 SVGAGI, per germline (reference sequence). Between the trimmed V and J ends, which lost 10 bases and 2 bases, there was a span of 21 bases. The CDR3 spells CATTLDPGRTYNSPLHF. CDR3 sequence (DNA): TGTGCCACCACGTTAGACCCAGGGCGGACCTATAATTCACCCCTCCACTTT.

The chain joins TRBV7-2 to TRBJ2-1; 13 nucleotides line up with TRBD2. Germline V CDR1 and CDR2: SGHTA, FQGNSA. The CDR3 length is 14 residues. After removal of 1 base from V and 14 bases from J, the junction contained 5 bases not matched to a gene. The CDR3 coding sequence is TGTGCCAGCAGCTTAGGCCGGACTAGCGGGGGTAAGTTCTTC. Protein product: CASSLGRTSGGKFF.

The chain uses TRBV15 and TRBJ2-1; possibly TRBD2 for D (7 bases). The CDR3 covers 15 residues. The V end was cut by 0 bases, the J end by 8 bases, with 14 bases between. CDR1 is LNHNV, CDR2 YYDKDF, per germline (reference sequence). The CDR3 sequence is CATSREWGGSDEQFF. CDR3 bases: TGTGCCACCAGCAGAGAGTGGGGGGGCTCCGATGAGCAGTTCTTC. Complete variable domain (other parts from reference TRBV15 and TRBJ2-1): DAMVIQNPRYQVTQFGKPVTLSCSQTLNHNVMYWYQQKSSQAPKLLFHYYDKDFNNEADTPDNFQSRRPNTSFCFLDIRSPGLGDTAMYLCATSREWGGSDEQFFGPGTRLTVL.

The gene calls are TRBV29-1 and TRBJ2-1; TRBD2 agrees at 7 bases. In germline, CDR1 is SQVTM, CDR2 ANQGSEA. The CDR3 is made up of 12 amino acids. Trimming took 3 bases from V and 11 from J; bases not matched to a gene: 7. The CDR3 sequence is CSVEVSTSQQFF. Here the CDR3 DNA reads TGCAGCGTTGAGGTTTCGACTAGCCAGCAGTTCTTC.

CDR3 in DNA: TGTGCCAGCAGTCAGAGCGGGGGGCAAGAGACCCAGTACTTC. This sequence encodes CASSQSGGQETQYF. V is TRBV11-3 and J is TRBJ2-5; 9 nucleotides line up with TRBD2. There are 14 residues in the CDR3. Germline V gene data show CDR1 as SGHNT and CDR2 as YENEEA. J gave up 2 bases and V 6 bases, and 4 bases lay outside the gene matches.